The 6 T cell receptor beta chains reported below all come from one sample, sequenced in a study of cytomegalovirus exposure and HLA in healthy donors. Both 60 Vbeta primers and 13 Jbeta primers went into the PCR. Libraries were prepared by immunoSEQ multiplex PCR; TCRdb keeps only in-frame clonotypes and omits some of them. The table records 150,000 to 250,000 clones, 75% to 85% of them present only once. The sequenced sample consisted of PBMCs. The origin of the receptors is a woman aged 45-65 years in good health and CMV-seronegative.

The V and J genes are TRBV6-6 and TRBJ2-3, with D hard to call. The V gene lost 5 bases and the J gene lost 3 bases, with 6 bases spanning the gap. The CDR3 covers 12 residues. From germline, CDR1 is MNHNY and CDR2 SVGAGI (reference sequence). CDR3 in DNA: TGTGCCAGCAGTATCGTAACAGATACGCAGTATTTT. Residues: CASSIVTDTQYF.

The chain recombines TRBV5-4 with TRBJ2-3; a possible D gene is TRBD1 (6 bases). This CDR3 region has 14 residues. CDR1 SGHNT and CDR2 YYREEE come from the germline V gene (reference sequence). V lost 4 bases, J lost 2 bases, and 11 bases lay in between. The CDR3 DNA sequence: TGTGCCAGCAGCGCAGGGACATACACAGATACGCAGTATTTT. The encoded protein is CASSAGTYTDTQYF. The full variable domain, with the rest looked up from reference TRBV5-4 and TRBJ2-3, is ETGVTQSPTHLIKTRGQQVTLRCSSQSGHNTVSWYQQALGQGPQFIFQYYREEENGRGNFPPRFSGLQFPNYSSELNVNALELDDSALYLCASSAGTYTDTQYFGPGTRLTVL.

The chain is built from TRBV7-9 and TRBJ2-5; maybe TRBD2 (6 bases). V lost 9 bases and J lost 1, with 15 bases in between. The CDR3 is 14 amino acids. Germline assignment: CDR1 SEHNR and CDR2 FQNEAQ (reference sequence). The CDR3 is CASYEAGTQETQYF. In nucleotides, the CDR3 is TGTGCCAGTTATGAGGCGGGAACCCAAGAGACCCAGTACTTC.

This clone has a single count. The chain uses TRBV28 and TRBJ2-3; possible D gene TRBD1, 5 bases. The CDR3 contains 15 residues. From germline, CDR1 is MDHEN and CDR2 SYDVKM. The V and J ends lost 3 bases and 0 bases respectively, with 10 bases between them. The CDR3 spells CASSFKRQSTDTQYF. As DNA, the CDR3 is TGTGCCAGCAGTTTTAAAAGACAGAGCACAGATACGCAGTATTTT.

This clone was counted between two and nine times. V and J are TRBV11-2 and TRBJ1-3; 8 nucleotides match TRBD1. The CDR3 is 14 residues long. CDR1 and CDR2 from the germline V gene are SGHAT and FQNNGV. Losses at the gene ends were 5 bases for V and 4 bases for J; bases not matched to a gene: 4. Here the CDR3 reads CASSADREGNTIYF. Written as DNA, the CDR3 is TGTGCCAGCAGCGCGGACAGGGAAGGAAACACCATATATTTT.

CDR3 nucleotides: TGTGCCAGCAGTGAAAGGCGGACCTACGAGCAGTACTTC. Translation: CASSERRTYEQYF. The rearrangement links TRBV6-5 to TRBJ2-7; D ambiguous. This CDR3 region has 13 residues. V lost 5 bases, J lost 2 bases, and 10 bases lay in between. CDR1 is MNHEY, CDR2 SVGAGI, per germline.